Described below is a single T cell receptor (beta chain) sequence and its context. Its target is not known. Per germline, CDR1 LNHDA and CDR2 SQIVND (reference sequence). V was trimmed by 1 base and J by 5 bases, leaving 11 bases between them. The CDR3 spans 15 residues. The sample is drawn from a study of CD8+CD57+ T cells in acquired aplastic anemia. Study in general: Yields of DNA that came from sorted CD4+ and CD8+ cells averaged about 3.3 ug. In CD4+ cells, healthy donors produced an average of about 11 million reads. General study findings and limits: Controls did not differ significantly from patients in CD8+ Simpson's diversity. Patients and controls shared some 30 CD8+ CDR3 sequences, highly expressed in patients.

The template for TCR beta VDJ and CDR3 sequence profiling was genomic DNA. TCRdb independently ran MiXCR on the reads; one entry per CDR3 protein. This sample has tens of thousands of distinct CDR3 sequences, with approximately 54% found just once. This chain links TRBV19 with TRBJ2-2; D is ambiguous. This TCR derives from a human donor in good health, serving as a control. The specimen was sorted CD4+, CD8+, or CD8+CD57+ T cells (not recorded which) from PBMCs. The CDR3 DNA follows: TGTGCCAGTAGTATAGTTGGCATTTCAACCGGGGAGCTGTTTTTT. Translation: CASSIVGISTGELFF.